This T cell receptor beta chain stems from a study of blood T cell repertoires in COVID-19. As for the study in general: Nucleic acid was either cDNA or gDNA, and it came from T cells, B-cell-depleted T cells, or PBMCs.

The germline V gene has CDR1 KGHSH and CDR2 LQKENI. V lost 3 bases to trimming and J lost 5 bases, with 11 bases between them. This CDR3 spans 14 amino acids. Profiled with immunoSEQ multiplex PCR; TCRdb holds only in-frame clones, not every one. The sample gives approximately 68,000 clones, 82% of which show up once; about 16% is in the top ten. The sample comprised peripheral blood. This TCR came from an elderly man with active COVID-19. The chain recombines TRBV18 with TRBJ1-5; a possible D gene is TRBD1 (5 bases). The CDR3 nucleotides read TGTGCCAGCTCACCCGCCGGGGGGGATCAGCCCCAGCATTTT. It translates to CASSPAGGDQPQHF.